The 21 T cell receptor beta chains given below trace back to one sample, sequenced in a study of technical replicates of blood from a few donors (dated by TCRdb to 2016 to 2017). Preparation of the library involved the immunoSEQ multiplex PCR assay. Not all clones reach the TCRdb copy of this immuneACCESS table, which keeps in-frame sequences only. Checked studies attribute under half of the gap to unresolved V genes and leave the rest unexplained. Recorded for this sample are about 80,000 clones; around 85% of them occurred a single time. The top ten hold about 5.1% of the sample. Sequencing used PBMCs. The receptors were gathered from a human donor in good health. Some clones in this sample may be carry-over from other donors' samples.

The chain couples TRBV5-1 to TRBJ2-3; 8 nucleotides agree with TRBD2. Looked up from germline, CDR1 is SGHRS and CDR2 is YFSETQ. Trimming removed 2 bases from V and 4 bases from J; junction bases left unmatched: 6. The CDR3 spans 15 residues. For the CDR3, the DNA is TGCGCCAGCAGCTTCGGGGGGGGCCCCCCAGATACGCAGTATTTT. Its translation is CASSFGGGPPDTQYF.

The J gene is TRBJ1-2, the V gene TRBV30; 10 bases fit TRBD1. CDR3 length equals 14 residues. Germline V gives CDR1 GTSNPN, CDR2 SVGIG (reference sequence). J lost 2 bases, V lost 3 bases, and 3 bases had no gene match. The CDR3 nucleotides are TGTGCCTGGAGCGGGGACAGGGGCAACTATGGCTACACCTTC. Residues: CAWSGDRGNYGYTF.

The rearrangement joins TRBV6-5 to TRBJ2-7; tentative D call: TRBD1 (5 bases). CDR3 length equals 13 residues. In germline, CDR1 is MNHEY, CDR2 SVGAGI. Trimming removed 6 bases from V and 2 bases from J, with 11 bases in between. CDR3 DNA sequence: TGTGCCAGCAGAGCAGGGCCCCCCTACGAGCAGTACTTC. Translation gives CASRAGPPYEQYF.

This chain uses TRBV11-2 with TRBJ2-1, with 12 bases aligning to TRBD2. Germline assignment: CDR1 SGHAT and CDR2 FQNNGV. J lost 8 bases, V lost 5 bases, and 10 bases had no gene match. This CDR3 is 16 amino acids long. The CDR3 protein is CASSARTSGVRDEQFF. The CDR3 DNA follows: TGTGCCAGCAGCGCGCGGACTAGCGGGGTCCGCGATGAGCAGTTCTTC.

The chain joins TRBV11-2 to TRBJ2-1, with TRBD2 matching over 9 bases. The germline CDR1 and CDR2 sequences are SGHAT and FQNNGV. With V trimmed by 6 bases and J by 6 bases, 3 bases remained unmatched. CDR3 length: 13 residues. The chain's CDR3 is CASRGLASNEQFF. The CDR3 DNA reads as TGTGCCAGCAGAGGACTAGCGTCCAATGAGCAGTTCTTC. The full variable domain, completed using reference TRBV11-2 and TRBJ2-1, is EAGVAQSPRYKIIEKRQSVAFWCNPISGHATLYWYQQILGQGPKLLIQFQNNGVVDDSQLPKDRFSAERLKGVDSTLKIQPAKLEDSAVYLCASRGLASNEQFFGPGTRLTVL.

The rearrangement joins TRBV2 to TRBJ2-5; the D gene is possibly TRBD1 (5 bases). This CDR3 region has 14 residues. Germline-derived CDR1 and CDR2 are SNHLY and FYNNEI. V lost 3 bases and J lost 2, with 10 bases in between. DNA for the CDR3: TGTGCCAGCAGTGAGATGACAGTTCAAGAGACCCAGTACTTC. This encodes CASSEMTVQETQYF.

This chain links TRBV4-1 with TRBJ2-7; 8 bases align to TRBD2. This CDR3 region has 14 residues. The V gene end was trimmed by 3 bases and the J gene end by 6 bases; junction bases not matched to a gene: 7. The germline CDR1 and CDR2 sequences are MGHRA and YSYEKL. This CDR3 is CASSHAGLAGEQYF. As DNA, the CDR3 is TGCGCCAGCAGCCACGCCGGACTAGCAGGCGAGCAGTACTTC.

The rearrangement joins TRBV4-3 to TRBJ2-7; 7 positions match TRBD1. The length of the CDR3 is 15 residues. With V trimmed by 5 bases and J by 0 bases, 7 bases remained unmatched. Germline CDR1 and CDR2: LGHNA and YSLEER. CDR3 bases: TGCGCCAGCAGCTTAGGGACAGCGGTCTCCTACGAGCAGTACTTC. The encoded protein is CASSLGTAVSYEQYF.

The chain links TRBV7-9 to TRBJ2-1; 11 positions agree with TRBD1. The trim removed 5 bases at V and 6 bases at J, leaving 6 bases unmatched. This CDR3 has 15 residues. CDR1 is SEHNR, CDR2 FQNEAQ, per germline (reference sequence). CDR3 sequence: CASSPGQGAANEQFF. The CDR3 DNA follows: TGTGCCAGCAGCCCCGGACAGGGGGCGGCCAATGAGCAGTTCTTC.

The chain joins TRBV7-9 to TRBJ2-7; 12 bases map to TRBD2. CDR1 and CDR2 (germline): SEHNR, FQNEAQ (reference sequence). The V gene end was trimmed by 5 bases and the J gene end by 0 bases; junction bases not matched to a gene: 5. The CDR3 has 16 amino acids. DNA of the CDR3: TGTGCCAGCAGCGGAGGACTAGCGGGGAGCTCCTACGAGCAGTACTTC. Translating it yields CASSGGLAGSSYEQYF.

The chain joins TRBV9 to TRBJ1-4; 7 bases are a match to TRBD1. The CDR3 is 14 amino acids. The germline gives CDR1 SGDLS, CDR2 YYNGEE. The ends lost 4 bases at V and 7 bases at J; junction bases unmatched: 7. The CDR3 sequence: CASSPGGRGEKLFF. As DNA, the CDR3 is TGTGCCAGCAGCCCAGGGGGTAGGGGTGAAAAACTGTTTTTT.

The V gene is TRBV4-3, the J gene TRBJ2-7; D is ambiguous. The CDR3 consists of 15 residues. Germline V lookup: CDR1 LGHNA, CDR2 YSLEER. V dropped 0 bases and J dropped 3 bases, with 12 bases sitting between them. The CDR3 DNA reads TGCGCCAGCAGCCAAGATCGGTTCGGAGACTACGAGCAGTACTTC. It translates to CASSQDRFGDYEQYF.

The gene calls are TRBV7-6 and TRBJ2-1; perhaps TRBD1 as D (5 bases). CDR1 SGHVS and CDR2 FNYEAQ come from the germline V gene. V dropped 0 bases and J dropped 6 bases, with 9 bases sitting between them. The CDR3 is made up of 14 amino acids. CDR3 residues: CASSLAGGANEQFF. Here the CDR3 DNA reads TGTGCCAGCAGCTTAGCGGGTGGGGCCAATGAGCAGTTCTTC.

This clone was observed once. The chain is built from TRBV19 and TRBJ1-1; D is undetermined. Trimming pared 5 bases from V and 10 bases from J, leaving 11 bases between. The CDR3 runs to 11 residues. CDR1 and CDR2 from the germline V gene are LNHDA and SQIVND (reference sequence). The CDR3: CASSRLERAFF. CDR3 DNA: TGTGCCAGTAGTCGTTTAGAGCGAGCTTTCTTT.

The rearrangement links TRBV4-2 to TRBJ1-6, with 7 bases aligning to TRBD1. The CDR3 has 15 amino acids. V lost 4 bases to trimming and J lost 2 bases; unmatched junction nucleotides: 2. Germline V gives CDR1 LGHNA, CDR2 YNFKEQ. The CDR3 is CASSPTGAYNSPLHF. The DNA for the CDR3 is TGTGCCAGCAGCCCCACAGGGGCCTATAATTCACCCCTCCACTTT.

The CDR3 protein is CASSLAAGADTQYF. The CDR3 DNA follows: TGTGCCAGCAGTTTGGCCGCAGGGGCAGATACGCAGTATTTT. The chain uses TRBV27 and TRBJ2-3, with D perhaps TRBD1 (6 bases). Germline CDR1 and CDR2: MNHEY and SMNVEV (reference sequence). Trimming removed 3 bases from V and 4 bases from J, with 11 bases in between. The CDR3 has 14 amino acids.

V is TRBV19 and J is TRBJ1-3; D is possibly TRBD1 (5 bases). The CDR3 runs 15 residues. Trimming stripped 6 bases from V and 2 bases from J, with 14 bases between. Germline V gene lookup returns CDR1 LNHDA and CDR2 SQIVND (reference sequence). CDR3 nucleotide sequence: TGTGCCAGTAGGGTAGTGGGGCTCGCTGGAAACACCATATATTTT. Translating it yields CASRVVGLAGNTIYF.

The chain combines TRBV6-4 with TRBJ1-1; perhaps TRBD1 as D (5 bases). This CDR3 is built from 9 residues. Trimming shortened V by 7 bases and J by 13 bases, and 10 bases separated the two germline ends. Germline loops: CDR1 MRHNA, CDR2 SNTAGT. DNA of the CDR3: TGTGCCAGCACGTCCGGGGGTTTCTTT. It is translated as CASTSGGFF.

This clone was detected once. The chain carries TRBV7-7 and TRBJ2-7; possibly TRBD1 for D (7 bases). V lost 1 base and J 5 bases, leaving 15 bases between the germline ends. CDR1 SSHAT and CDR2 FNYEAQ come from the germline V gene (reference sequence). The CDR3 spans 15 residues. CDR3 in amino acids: CASSLGTGGTNEQYF. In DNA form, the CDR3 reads TGTGCCAGCAGCTTAGGGACAGGAGGGACCAACGAGCAGTACTTC.

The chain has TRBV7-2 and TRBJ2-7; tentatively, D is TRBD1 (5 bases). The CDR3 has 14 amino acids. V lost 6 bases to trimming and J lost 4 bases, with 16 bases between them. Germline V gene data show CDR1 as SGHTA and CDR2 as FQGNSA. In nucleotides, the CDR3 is TGTGCCAGCAGTTGGGGCAGTAAAAGATACGAGCAGTACTTC. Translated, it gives CASSWGSKRYEQYF. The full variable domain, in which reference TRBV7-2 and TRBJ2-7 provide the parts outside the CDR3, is GAGVSQSPSNKVTEKGKDVELRCDPISGHTALYWYRQSLGQGLEFLIYFQGNSAPDKSGLPSDRFSAERTGGSVSTLTIQRTQQEDSAVYLCASSWGSKRYEQYFGPGTRLTVT.

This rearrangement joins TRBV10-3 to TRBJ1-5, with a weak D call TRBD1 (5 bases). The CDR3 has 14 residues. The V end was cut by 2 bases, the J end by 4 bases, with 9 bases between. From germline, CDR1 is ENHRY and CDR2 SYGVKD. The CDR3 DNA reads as TGTGCCATCAGTGAGAGGCAGGGAAATCAGCCCCAGCATTTT. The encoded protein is CAISERQGNQPQHF.